This T cell receptor beta chain was profiled in a study of shared clonotypes between healthy human individuals (dated by TCRdb to the early 2020s). About the study as a whole: A couple of women and a few men aged 18 to 49 years were included in the cohort. For each donor, CD4 naive and CD4 memory were each given three plates, CD8 naive was given two plates, and CD8 memory was given one plate. Blood TCR repertoires of a handful of healthy adults were deeply sequenced to estimate repertoire size and the extent of clonotype sharing between individuals. Different laboratories and diverse techniques were used to prepare libraries and sequence TCR repertoires, to increase sequencing depth and limit assay-specific biases. Per donor, leukapheresis produced somewhere between about 0.9 and 9 billion PBMCs.

Using the deep immunoSEQ assay, multiplex PCR amplified TCR CDR3 regions from genomic DNA. Extracted genomic DNA from each cell subset was spread evenly across all wells of several immunoSEQ 96-well plates, with each plate serving as a replicate. For sorted subsets, around 200 ng genomic DNA, equal to tens of thousands of T cell genomes, was loaded into each replicate PCR. The purified libraries were quantified using a Qubit 3.0 fluorometer, sized with a Bioanalyzer 2100, and then quantified again using the KAPA Library Quantification kit. Every immunoSEQ 96-well plate was sequenced on a separate single-read 150-cycle Illumina NextSeq 550 flow cell. On the study's bioinformatics: Because the immunoSEQ output held only junctional sequences and lacked quality scores, the filtering could not match the filtering applied to full-length reads. To assign V/J genes and CDR3, sequences were annotated against IMGT germline references using PyIR, a Python wrapper for IgBLAST v1.9. Reads were removed for weak V/J assignments (E-value above 1e-6), missing CDR3, stop codons, out-of-frame junctions, or ambiguous translated residues. V3J clonotypes were defined as sequences sharing the same inferred V gene, J gene, and CDR3 amino acid sequence. Percentage overlap between repertoires was computed as shared unique clonotypes divided by the size of the smaller repertoire. RTK rarefaction, the Chao1 estimator, and Recon v2.1 estimates of unobserved clonotypes were used to assess repertoire richness. OLGA was used to compute generation probabilities for all TCRbeta clonotypes that the gDNA method yielded from four donors. In its TCRdb copy, this immuneACCESS table keeps in-frame sequences only and misses some clones. Where compared with another copy, unresolved V genes explain less than half of these, and the others have no known cause. V, J and clone size reflect that table, while D and trimming were determined from the DNA. The sample contains roughly 2 million clones, almost 96% of them found a single time. 0.1% to 0.15% of the sample goes to the ten largest clones.

General study outcomes and caveats: Sampling was restricted to blood, and TCR repertoires in tissues likely differ from the TCR repertoires found in blood. When a handful of donors were compared, the shared fraction of clonotypes was around 5% for naive CD4, around 3.6% for naive CD8, 2% to 2.5% for memory CD4, and roughly 0.4% for memory CD8. Pairwise subsampling led to the expectation that sequencing depth would affect the degree of clonotype sharing among donors. Even with the large sequencing depth, rarefaction of the sorted-subset datasets indicated that sequencing was incomplete. The small number of donors limited the genetic and exposure-history diversity represented. Naive subsets generally had larger estimated clonotype richness than memory subsets. Compared with non-shared clonotypes, clonotypes shared by all four sorted-subset donors had higher generation probabilities.

Comment on this clone: Its antigen is not yet known. Within one base of it there is no much larger clone, and no base qualities were kept.

Healthy HIV-negative adults with no recently reported acute infections or vaccinations were included as donors. Every donor was a Caucasian adult residing in Nashville, Tennessee, USA. CD4+ T cells were enriched by magnetic negative selection; naive cells were then positively selected on CD45RA, and the negative fraction formed the memory subset. Blood was collected by leukapheresis, and PBMCs were isolated by Ficoll-Histopaque density gradient centrifugation and then cryopreserved in liquid nitrogen vapor phase. Analytical flow cytometry was used to check the purity and quantity of every magnetically sorted T cell population. From each sorted fraction, genomic DNA was isolated and quantified by UV absorbance on a Nanodrop 2000c. V and J lose 7 bases and 7 bases, and a span of 13 bases separates them. Reading from cysteine to phenylalanine, the CDR3 counts 13 amino acids. Of the read, only the CDR3 DNA is kept; its 39 bases are in frame from base 1. The germline V gene specifies SNHLY as CDR1 and FYNNEI as CDR2.

This receptor was taken from a man between 18 and 35 years old in good health. The sequencing sample was made of naive CD4+ T cells sorted from blood. In the paper's terms, the cell subset or site label means: CD45RA+ positively selected. Recombination joined TRBV2 with TRBJ1-4, with a tentative D gene TRBD1 over 5 matching bases. The DNA is TGTGCCAGCAAAGAGGGGCTAGGTGAAAAACTGTTTTTT. The encoded protein is CASKEGLGEKLFF.